The 27 T cell receptor beta chains given below trace back to one sample, sequenced in a study of shared clonotypes between healthy human individuals. Repertoires were generated with immunoSEQ multiplex PCR, while TCRdb's copy carries only in-frame clones and drops some. The sample has about 2,100,000 clones, around 93% seen once; the top ten hold more than 1.5%. Naivety among CD8 cells was defined by CD45RO negativity and positive CCR7 selection, thereby excluding terminally differentiated effector memory CD45RA+ cells. The sample was naive CD8+ T cells from PBMCs. These receptor sequences come from a man between 18 and 29 years old in good health. Some clones in this sample may be carry-over from other donors' samples.

The rearrangement joins TRBV5-4 to TRBJ2-5; either TRBD1 or TRBD2 may fit D (5 bases each). The V gene's germline CDR1 is SGHNT and CDR2 YYREEE (reference sequence). The length of the CDR3 is 16 residues. Trimming left V 0 bases short and J 3 bases short, with 15 bases between. The chain's CDR3 is CASSLEGRKLEETQYF. The CDR3, as DNA: TGTGCCAGCAGCTTGGAGGGACGGAAACTGGAAGAGACCCAGTACTTC.

The gene calls are TRBV27 and TRBJ1-5; the match to TRBD1 covers 7 bases. Germline values: CDR1 MNHEY, CDR2 SMNVEV (reference sequence). The junction had 8 bases not matched to a gene; V was cut back by 2 bases and J by 7 bases. The CDR3 loop spans 15 amino acids. CDR3 in amino acids: CASSLIGAGGQPQHF. The CDR3 DNA follows: TGTGCCAGCAGTTTAATTGGGGCAGGGGGGCAGCCCCAGCATTTT.

CDR3 nucleotide sequence: TGTGCCAGCAGCCAAGATCCACGAGCAAATGAGCAGTTCTTC. It codes for CASSQDPRANEQFF. The rearrangement uses TRBV4-2 and TRBJ2-1; no reliable D call. Trimming pared 0 bases from V and 7 bases from J, leaving 10 bases between. Germline loops: CDR1 LGHNA, CDR2 YNFKEQ. The CDR3 totals 14 residues.

This sequence joins TRBV27 and TRBJ2-1; TRBD1 agrees at 9 bases. This CDR3 is 14 amino acids long. Looked up from germline, CDR1 is MNHEY and CDR2 is SMNVEV (reference sequence). The ends lost 6 bases at V and 4 bases at J; junction bases unmatched: 4. The CDR3 sequence is CASSQTGGYNEQFF. CDR3 sequence (DNA): TGTGCCAGCAGCCAGACAGGGGGATACAATGAGCAGTTCTTC.

CDR3 protein: CASIGSRQLSVGANVLTF. In DNA, the CDR3 is TGTGCCAGCATTGGATCCCGACAGCTATCTGTTGGGGCCAACGTCCTGACTTTC. The J gene is TRBJ2-6, the V gene TRBV2, with D tentatively TRBD1 (5 bases). Trimming removed 7 bases at V and 3 bases at J, with 22 bases between. Germline V CDR1 and CDR2: SNHLY, FYNNEI. The CDR3 has 18 amino acids. The complete variable domain, with remaining parts taken from reference TRBV2 and TRBJ2-6, reads EPEVTQTPSHQVTQMGQEVILRCVPISNHLYFYWYRQILGQKVEFLVSFYNNEISEKSEIFDDQFSVERPDGSNFTLKIRSTKLEDSAMYFCASIGSRQLSVGANVLTFGAGSRLTVL.

The V and J genes are TRBV6-1 and TRBJ2-1; 9 bases align to TRBD1. V trimming: 6 bases; J trimming: 5 bases; junction bases outside the gene matches: 5. This CDR3 contains 14 residues. Germline-derived CDR1 and CDR2 are MNHNS and SASEGT. CDR3 coding DNA: TGTGCCAGCAGACGGACAGGGGTGGACAATGAGCAGTTCTTC. It yields the protein CASRRTGVDNEQFF.

This clone is a singleton in its sample. Within the sample, other DNA sequences also encode this same CDR3. V usage is TRBV27 and J usage is TRBJ2-3; no clear D. V was shortened by 2 bases and J by 1 base, with 4 bases between the two germline ends. The CDR3 is made up of 13 amino acids. Germline CDR1 reads MNHEY; CDR2 reads SMNVEV (reference sequence). CDR3: CASSLLGTDTQYF. The CDR3 nucleotides are TGTGCCAGCAGTTTACTGGGCACAGATACGCAGTATTTT.

This chain uses TRBV30 with TRBJ2-5, with D possibly matching TRBD2 (6 bases). The better agreement between TRBJ2-7 and the DNA end casts doubt on the J call. The CDR3 spans 11 residues. Germline values: CDR1 GTSNPN, CDR2 SVGIG (reference sequence). As DNA, the CDR3 is TGTGCCTTAACGACTAGCTACGAGCAGTACTTC. Encoded protein: CALTTSYEQYF.

In this sample, this clone turned up once. The chain has TRBV27 and TRBJ2-1; D is uncertain. From germline, CDR1 is MNHEY and CDR2 SMNVEV (reference sequence). The CDR3 length is 15 residues. V was shortened by 0 bases and J by 0 bases, with 6 bases between the two germline ends. CDR3 loop: CASSLSRPSYNEQFF. CDR3 coding DNA: TGTGCCAGCAGTTTATCGAGGCCCTCCTACAATGAGCAGTTCTTC.

This chain links TRBV15 with TRBJ1-5, with D tentatively TRBD1 (5 bases). The V and J ends lost 2 bases and 6 bases respectively, with 14 bases between them. The length of the CDR3 is 15 residues. Germline-derived CDR1 and CDR2 are LNHNV and YYDKDF (reference sequence). The CDR3 region has the DNA TGTGCCACCAGCAGACGGGCGGGGGACGGTCAGCCCCAGCATTTT. Amino acid sequence: CATSRRAGDGQPQHF.

The chain recombines TRBV4-3 with TRBJ2-1; 9 positions agree with TRBD2. Germline V gene data show CDR1 as LGHNA and CDR2 as YSLEER. V shed 1 base and J 9 bases; nucleotides not matched to a gene: 4. The CDR3 length is 14 residues. The CDR3 loop is CASSQGGRAVEQFF. The CDR3 nucleotides are TGCGCCAGCAGCCAAGGCGGGAGGGCCGTTGAGCAGTTCTTC.

This clone was detected a few times. J is TRBJ1-4 and V is TRBV10-3, with TRBD1 matching 8 bases. Germline loops: CDR1 ENHRY, CDR2 SYGVKD. V lost 6 bases and J lost 1; bases outside the gene matches: 4. The CDR3 runs to 15 residues. This CDR3 reads CAISQTGGTNEKLFF. In nucleotides, the CDR3 is TGTGCCATCAGCCAAACAGGGGGAACTAATGAAAAACTGTTTTTT.

CDR3 residues: CASSSAAGEAFF. The CDR3 nucleotides are TGTGCCAGCAGCTCGGCTGCAGGGGAAGCTTTCTTT. The chain combines TRBV5-4 with TRBJ1-1; a weak D match, TRBD1 (5 bases). CDR3 length: 12 amino acids. V shed 3 bases and J shed 8 bases, with 11 bases lying between them. Germline V lookup: CDR1 SGHNT, CDR2 YYREEE (reference sequence).

This chain links TRBV29-1 with TRBJ2-7, with D possibly matching TRBD2 (5 bases). The CDR3 extends over 14 amino acids. Trimming left V 0 bases short and J 2 bases short, with 11 bases between. Per germline, CDR1 SQVTM and CDR2 ANQGSEA. In DNA, the CDR3 is TGCAGCGTTGAAGACCCAACTAGAGCCTACGAGCAGTACTTC. This sequence encodes CSVEDPTRAYEQYF.

The chain is built from TRBV6-1 and TRBJ2-3; perhaps TRBD1 as D (5 bases). The V gene lost 5 bases and the J gene lost 0 bases, with 12 bases spanning the gap. Per the germline V gene, CDR1 is MNHNS and CDR2 is SASEGT. The CDR3 covers 15 residues. CDR3 nucleotides: TGTGCCAGCAGTCCGATGGCAGGGAGCACAGATACGCAGTATTTT. This translates into CASSPMAGSTDTQYF.

CDR3 protein: CASTNPWGQDNEKLFF. The CDR3 nucleotides are TGTGCCAGTACCAACCCGTGGGGGCAGGATAATGAAAAACTGTTTTTT. The V gene is TRBV19, the J gene TRBJ1-4; the D gene is possibly TRBD1 (6 bases). Looked up from germline, CDR1 is LNHDA and CDR2 is SQIVND (reference sequence). V was clipped by 7 bases and J by 4 bases, with 19 bases between them. The CDR3 runs 16 residues. The entire variable domain, with the rest obtained from reference TRBV19 and TRBJ1-4, is as follows: DGGITQSPKYLFRKEGQNVTLSCEQNLNHDAMYWYRQDPGQGLRLIYYSQIVNDFQKGDIAEGYSVSREKKESFPLTVTSAQKNPTAFYLCASTNPWGQDNEKLFFGSGTQLSVL.

The chain links TRBV11-3 to TRBJ2-1, with 8 positions matching TRBD2. The CDR3 has 19 residues. Trimming took 1 base from V and 7 from J; bases not matched to a gene: 18. Germline V CDR1 and CDR2: SGHNT, YENEEA. This chain's CDR3 is CASSLGVQAGGYTLNEQFF. As DNA, the CDR3 is TGTGCCAGCAGCTTAGGCGTCCAGGCGGGGGGCTACACTTTGAATGAGCAGTTCTTC.

The chain has TRBV19 and TRBJ1-2; possibly TRBD1 for D (5 bases). CDR3 length equals 12 residues. Germline V lookup: CDR1 LNHDA, CDR2 SQIVND (reference sequence). Trimming took off 7 bases at V and 6 bases at J, with 12 bases between the two ends. The CDR3 bases are TGTGCCAGTAAAAGCAGGGTGGATGGCTACACCTTC. This encodes CASKSRVDGYTF. Full variable domain (remainder filled in from reference TRBV19 and TRBJ1-2): DGGITQSPKYLFRKEGQNVTLSCEQNLNHDAMYWYRQDPGQGLRLIYYSQIVNDFQKGDIAEGYSVSREKKESFPLTVTSAQKNPTAFYLCASKSRVDGYTFGSGTRLTVV.

The rearrangement links TRBV19 to TRBJ1-1, with D hard to call. The CDR3 consists of 15 residues. V was trimmed by 6 bases and J by 2 bases, leaving 16 bases between them. CDR1 and CDR2 from the germline V gene are LNHDA and SQIVND (reference sequence). This chain's CDR3 is CASSGPPGINTEAFF. The CDR3 DNA is TGTGCCAGTAGCGGTCCACCTGGAATTAACACTGAAGCTTTCTTT.

The chain links TRBV13 to TRBJ2-1; TRBD2 aligns across 7 bases. Germline CDR1 is PRHDT and CDR2 is FYEKMQ (reference sequence). V dropped 5 bases and J dropped 3; count of bases not matched to a gene: 10. The CDR3 sequence is 16 residues long. This CDR3 is CASSLTLRESYNEQFF. The CDR3 DNA reads as TGTGCCAGCAGCCTCACTTTGCGGGAGAGCTACAATGAGCAGTTCTTC.

This rearrangement joins TRBV7-9 to TRBJ2-5; 10 bases agree with TRBD2. The length of the CDR3 is 18 residues. J lost 8 bases, V lost 4 bases, and 19 bases had no gene match. Germline values: CDR1 SEHNR, CDR2 FQNEAQ (reference sequence). CDR3 bases: TGTGCCAGCAGCTCCGACCAGCCCAGCGGGAGGGAGCTTCGAACCCAGTACTTC. Its translation: CASSSDQPSGRELRTQYF. Looking up the rest from reference TRBV7-9 and TRBJ2-5 gives the full variable domain: DTGVSQNPRHKITKRGQNVTFRCDPISEHNRLYWYRQTLGQGPEFLTYFQNEAQLEKSRLLSDRFSAERPKGSFSTLEIQRTEQGDSAMYLCASSSDQPSGRELRTQYFGPGTRLLVL.

This clone appeared a single time. The rearrangement links TRBV27 to TRBJ2-1; TRBD1 agrees at 11 bases. The CDR3 has 14 amino acids. Per germline, CDR1 MNHEY and CDR2 SMNVEV (reference sequence). V trimming: 8 bases; J trimming: 7 bases; junction bases outside the gene matches: 7. CDR3 DNA sequence: TGTGCCAGCGGCTTCCGGGACAGGGGGAATGAGCAGTTCTTC. Protein: CASGFRDRGNEQFF.

The chain recombines TRBV5-1 with TRBJ2-5; 11 bases line up with TRBD2. The CDR3 has 18 amino acids. Germline values: CDR1 SGHRS, CDR2 YFSETQ. The V segment lost 0 bases and the J segment 0 bases; nucleotides outside the gene matches: 7. CDR3 bases: TGCGCCAGCAGCTTGGCCCCACTAGCGGGGGTGTACCAAGAGACCCAGTACTTC. As protein: CASSLAPLAGVYQETQYF.

The rearrangement links TRBV18 to TRBJ2-7; weak D call: TRBD1 (5 bases). Between the trimmed V and J ends, which lost 2 bases and 4 bases, there was a span of 9 bases. This CDR3 comprises 13 residues. Per germline, CDR1 KGHSH and CDR2 LQKENI. The CDR3 DNA reads TGTGCCAGCTCACCAACCAGGGCGTACGAGCAGTACTTC. Amino acid sequence: CASSPTRAYEQYF.

This clone was seen a handful of times. V and J are TRBV4-2 and TRBJ1-5, with unresolved D. V dropped 1 base and J dropped 6 bases, with 10 bases sitting between them. From germline, CDR1 is LGHNA and CDR2 YNFKEQ. The CDR3 consists of 14 residues. CDR3 residues: CASSQGKGGQPQHF. CDR3 in DNA: TGTGCCAGCAGCCAAGGGAAGGGAGGTCAGCCCCAGCATTTT.

The chain links TRBV9 to TRBJ2-1, with 8 bases identical to TRBD2. CDR3 length: 18 residues. Germline assignment: CDR1 SGDLS and CDR2 YYNGEE. Trimming removed 3 bases from V and 8 bases from J; junction bases left unmatched: 19. The CDR3 protein is CASSDSRGGSGREDEQFF. The CDR3 DNA is TGTGCCAGCAGCGATTCCCGGGGGGGGAGCGGGAGAGAAGATGAGCAGTTCTTC.

This chain joins TRBV11-2 and TRBJ2-5, with D maybe TRBD2 (6 bases). Germline CDR1 is SGHAT and CDR2 is FQNNGV. The CDR3 loop spans 17 amino acids. Trimming stripped 4 bases from V and 5 bases from J, with 23 bases between. Here the CDR3 DNA reads TGTGCCAGCAGCTCCCCTCCGGGACTCCAGCGGATGGAGACCCAGTACTTC. Translated, it gives CASSSPPGLQRMETQYF. The full variable domain, completed using reference TRBV11-2 and TRBJ2-5, is EAGVAQSPRYKIIEKRQSVAFWCNPISGHATLYWYQQILGQGPKLLIQFQNNGVVDDSQLPKDRFSAERLKGVDSTLKIQPAKLEDSAVYLCASSSPPGLQRMETQYFGPGTRLLVL.